The rows below give T cell receptor beta chains drawn from one sample of a study of T-cell reconstitution after alpha-beta-depleted transplantation in children. TCRdb analysed the PCR reads with MiXCR anew, one entry per CDR3 protein. The data show roughly 670,000 distinct CDR3 sequences, about an eighth seen once. The material sequenced was PBMCs, taken before TCRalphabeta/CD19-depleted stem cell transplant. These receptors all stem from a girl aged 2-10 years with congenital amegakaryocytic thrombocytopenia, due to receive a stem cell transplant. The CDR3 runs from the conserved cysteine through the conserved F or W. Each record gives: V gene, J gene, CDR3 protein.

>TRBV12-3/TRBV12-4|TRBJ2-3
CASSPSHRSFIVDTQYF
>TRBV7-2|TRBJ1-5
CASSLRVGQSNQPQHF
>TRBV20-1|TRBJ2-1
CSARDPTSEHYNEQFF
>TRBV15|TRBJ2-1
CATSRGQMDEQFF
>TRBV28|TRBJ2-4
CASSSPGGGNIQYF
>TRBV20-1|TRBJ2-5
CSVTTAGVGETQYF
>TRBV4-2|TRBJ2-2
CASSQLYGVANTGELFF
>TRBV7-9|TRBJ1-2
CASSLDGTYGYTF
>TRBV29-1|TRBJ2-3
CSVDASGGGRTPAGTTQYF
>TRBV12-3/TRBV12-4|TRBJ2-1
CASSPKGLAINEQFF
>TRBV10-3|TRBJ2-1
CAISEFGEQFF
>TRBV16|TRBJ1-2
CASRPLLISANYGYTF
>TRBV11-2|TRBJ2-5
CASSSAGVPETQYF
>TRBV6-5|TRBJ2-7
CASSSVFTGGSYEQYF
>TRBV7-9|TRBJ2-3
CASTPLGETNVGTQYF
>TRBV6-2/TRBV6-3|TRBJ1-1
CASSRVGNTEAFF
>TRBV5-1|TRBJ2-1
CASSSTDWVGPRDEQFF
>TRBV4-1|TRBJ2-5
CASSQPTGQETQYF
>TRBV11-2|TRBJ2-7
CASSVTRDEQYF
>TRBV6-1|TRBJ2-3
CASSPLRGRVTDTQYF
>TRBV6-1|TRBJ2-6
CASGGPGFYSGANVLTF
>TRBV20-1|TRBJ2-1
CSAREAGVSYNEQFF
>TRBV5-1|TRBJ1-1
CASSISPQGAGTEAFF
>TRBV28|TRBJ1-4
CASSLGTGLNEKLFF
>TRBV2|TRBJ2-2
CASRPSSGFTGELFF
>TRBV20-1|TRBJ2-7
CSARSSGDRQYF
>TRBV28|TRBJ2-1
CASTLGSGSHNEQFF
>TRBV12-3/TRBV12-4|TRBJ2-1
CASSLELAASNEQFF
>TRBV7-2|TRBJ1-4
CASSLQPGQEKEKLFF
>TRBV29-1|TRBJ1-4
CSVSGVVGKLFF
>TRBV4-1|TRBJ2-1
CASSQEPAVDEQFF
>TRBV7-9|TRBJ2-1
CASNGQGAVYNEQFF
>TRBV6-1|TRBJ1-2
CASRDGQGGGYTF
>TRBV5-1|TRBJ2-5
CASSRTGEVQETQYF
>TRBV7-8|TRBJ2-1
CASSFQSGLAYNEQFF
>TRBV12-3/TRBV12-4|TRBJ2-3
CASSSWRDSPRDAQYF
>TRBV20-1|TRBJ2-1
CSAREWTGGEQFF
>TRBV4-2|TRBJ1-5
CASSQGTLSNQPQHF
>TRBV5-1|TRBJ2-1
CASSLANGYNEQFF
>TRBV30|TRBJ2-2
CAWEGGFDTGELFF
>TRBV15|TRBJ2-2
CATSREASSNTGELFF
>TRBV4-1|TRBJ2-7
CASSQDWRATGVTYEQYF
>TRBV29-1|TRBJ1-2
CSVRNIYGYTF
>TRBV5-1|TRBJ2-1
CASSLDRVGDEQFF
>TRBV20-1|TRBJ2-7
CSATTGTGGVEQYF
>TRBV27|TRBJ1-3
CASSGVQDSGNTIYF
>TRBV5-1|TRBJ1-5
CASSPWSISEGNQPQHF
>TRBV7-9|TRBJ2-1
CVLRGEKNEQFF